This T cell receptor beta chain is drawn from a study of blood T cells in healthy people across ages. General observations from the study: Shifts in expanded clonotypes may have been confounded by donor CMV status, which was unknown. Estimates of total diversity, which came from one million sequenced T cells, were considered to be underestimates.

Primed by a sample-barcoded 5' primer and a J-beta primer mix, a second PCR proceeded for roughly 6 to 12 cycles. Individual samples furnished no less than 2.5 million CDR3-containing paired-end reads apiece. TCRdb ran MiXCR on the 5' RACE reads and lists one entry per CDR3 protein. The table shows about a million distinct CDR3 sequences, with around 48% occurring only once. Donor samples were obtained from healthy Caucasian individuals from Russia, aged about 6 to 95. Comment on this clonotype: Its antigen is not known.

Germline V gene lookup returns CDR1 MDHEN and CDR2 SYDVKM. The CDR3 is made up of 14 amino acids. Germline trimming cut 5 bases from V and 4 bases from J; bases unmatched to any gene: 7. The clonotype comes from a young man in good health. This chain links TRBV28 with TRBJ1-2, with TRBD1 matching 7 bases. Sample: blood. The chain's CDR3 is CASSPNRGAYGYTF. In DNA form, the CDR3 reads TGTGCCAGCAGTCCAAACAGGGGTGCCTATGGCTACACCTTC.